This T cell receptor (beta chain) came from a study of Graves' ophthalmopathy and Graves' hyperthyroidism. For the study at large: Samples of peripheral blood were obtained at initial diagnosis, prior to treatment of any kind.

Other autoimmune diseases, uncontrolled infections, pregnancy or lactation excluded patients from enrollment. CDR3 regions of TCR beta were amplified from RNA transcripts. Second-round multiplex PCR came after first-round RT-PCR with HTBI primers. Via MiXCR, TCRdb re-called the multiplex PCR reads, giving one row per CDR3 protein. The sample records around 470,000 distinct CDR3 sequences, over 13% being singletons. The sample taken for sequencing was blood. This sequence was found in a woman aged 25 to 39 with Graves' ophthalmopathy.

CDR3 loop: CASSRSTSGGTGELFF. DNA for the CDR3: TGCGCCAGCAGCCGGAGTACTAGCGGGGGCACCGGGGAGCTGTTTTTT. The chain combines TRBV4-1 with TRBJ2-2; 11 bases fit TRBD2. CDR1 MGHRA and CDR2 YSYEKL come from the germline V gene. With 4 bases clipped from V and 4 bases from J, the junction kept 5 bases outside the gene matches. The CDR3 loop spans 16 amino acids.